The 7 T cell receptor beta chains below all came from one sample that was sequenced in a study of blood T cell repertoires in COVID-19. Data came from immunoSEQ multiplex PCR; TCRdb stores just in-frame clones and leaves some out. The sample holds approximately 500,000 clones, approximately 91% seen once. The specimen sequenced was peripheral blood. These TCRs come from a woman aged 45-60 years with COVID-19, enrolled during active disease.

The chain is built from TRBV3-1 (or the pseudogene TRBV3-2) and TRBJ2-2; D remains unclear. This CDR3 is built from 13 residues. Germline-derived CDR1 and CDR2 are LGHDT and YNNKEL (reference sequence). Trimming cost V 2 bases and J 7 bases, with 8 bases left between them. Here the CDR3 reads CASSQRVHGELFF. CDR3 nucleotide sequence: TGTGCCAGCAGCCAAAGAGTTCACGGGGAGCTGTTTTTT.

The CDR3, as DNA: TGCGCCAGCAGCCAAGATCTAGGCCAGGGATCCACTGAAGCTTTCTTT. Translated: CASSQDLGQGSTEAFF. V is TRBV4-1 and J is TRBJ1-1; D may be TRBD1 (5 bases). This CDR3 is 16 amino acids long. Germline CDR1 reads MGHRA; CDR2 reads YSYEKL. The V end lost 0 bases, the J end lost 4 bases, and 15 bases lay between the germline ends.

The rearrangement uses TRBV9 and TRBJ1-5; D might be TRBD1 (5 bases). Trimming pared 4 bases from V and 2 bases from J, leaving 13 bases between. The CDR3 is made up of 15 amino acids. Germline assignment: CDR1 SGDLS and CDR2 YYNGEE. The CDR3 region has the DNA TGTGCCAGCAGCCCAGACGGGGGGGGCAATCAGCCCCAGCATTTT. This encodes CASSPDGGGNQPQHF.

This clone was counted a few times. This chain links TRBV7-2 with TRBJ2-7, with TRBD1 matching over 11 bases. The CDR3 has 15 residues. CDR1 and CDR2 (germline): SGHTA, FQGNSA. The V and J ends lost 2 bases and 3 bases, in that order; junction bases with no gene match: 3. CDR3 sequence reads: CASSLQGQGVYEQYF. CDR3 bases: TGTGCCAGCAGCTTACAGGGACAGGGGGTCTACGAGCAGTACTTC.

The chain recombines TRBV7-9 with TRBJ1-1; 7 bases are a match to TRBD1. The CDR3 sequence is 14 residues long. The germline gives CDR1 SEHNR, CDR2 FQNEAQ (reference sequence). The V gene end was trimmed by 4 bases and the J gene end by 5 bases; junction bases not matched to a gene: 7. The CDR3 loop reads CASSWNRGGTEAFF. The CDR3 DNA reads TGTGCCAGCAGCTGGAACAGGGGTGGGACTGAAGCTTTCTTT.

This sequence joins TRBV28 and TRBJ2-2, with TRBD1 matching 9 bases. Germline lookup yields CDR1 MDHEN and CDR2 SYDVKM. The CDR3 totals 16 residues. Germline trimming cut 11 bases from V and 1 base from J; bases unmatched to any gene: 11. The CDR3 protein is CAGGRDRALNTGELFF. Written as DNA, the CDR3 is TGTGCCGGGGGGCGGGACAGGGCTCTGAACACCGGGGAGCTGTTTTTT. Full variable domain (missing parts from reference TRBV28 and TRBJ2-2): DVKVTQSSRYLVKRTGEKVFLECVQDMDHENMFWYRQDPGLGLRLIYFSYDVKMKEKGDIPEGYSVSREKKERFSLILESASTNQTSMYLCAGGRDRALNTGELFFGEGSRLTVL.

A few counts support this clone. The CDR3 DNA is TGTGCCATCAGCGCAGGGGGTAACTATGGCTACACCTTC. Translating it yields CAISAGGNYGYTF. The chain recombines TRBV10-3 with TRBJ1-2; 7 bases agree with TRBD1. CDR3 length equals 13 residues. The V gene end was trimmed by 6 bases and the J gene end by 1 base; junction bases not matched to a gene: 2. From germline, CDR1 is ENHRY and CDR2 SYGVKD.